The 31 T cell receptor beta chains in this list originate from one sample, sequenced in a study of OX40 agonist ivuxolimab in advanced cancers. Some clones are missing from TCRdb's copy, which holds only in-frame ones; the method was immunoSEQ multiplex PCR. The sample yields approximately 66,000 clones, 85% to 90% seen once. The sequences come from CD4+ or CD8+ T cells sorted from blood, collected in a trial of the OX40 agonist ivuxolimab. The receptor set was obtained from an adult with an advanced solid tumor such as melanoma, head and neck, liver or kidney cancer.

The gene calls are TRBV9 and TRBJ2-1; 15 bases are a match to TRBD2. The V segment lost 7 bases and the J segment 3 bases; nucleotides outside the gene matches: 2. Germline values: CDR1 SGDLS, CDR2 YYNGEE. The CDR3 sequence is 15 residues long. CDR3 DNA: TGTGCCAGCGGGGGACTAGCGGGAGGCTACAATGAGCAGTTCTTC. As protein: CASGGLAGGYNEQFF.

The rearrangement joins TRBV4-3 to TRBJ2-3, with D hard to call. V lost 1 base and J lost 5, with 13 bases in between. The CDR3 is 15 amino acids. The germline V gene has CDR1 LGHNA and CDR2 YSLEER. In DNA form, the CDR3 reads TGCGCCAGCAGCCAAGGGAGCAGTCCACAAGATACGCAGTATTTT. Its protein product is CASSQGSSPQDTQYF.

The gene calls are TRBV6-5 and TRBJ1-1, with D perhaps matching TRBD1 (5 bases). V lost 2 bases, J lost 7 bases, and 5 bases lay in between. CDR3 length: 11 residues. Germline CDR1 MNHEY, CDR2 SVGAGI. The CDR3 region has the DNA TGTGCCAGCAGTTACGGGGGTGAAGCTTTCTTT. Its protein is CASSYGGEAFF.

V gene TRBV27 combines with J gene TRBJ2-1; D gene uncertain. CDR3 length: 11 amino acids. Deletions cut 4 bases from V and 4 bases from J, with 2 bases between. Germline V gene lookup returns CDR1 MNHEY and CDR2 SMNVEV (reference sequence). CDR3 loop: CASSYYNEQFF. CDR3 in DNA: TGTGCCAGCAGTTATTACAATGAGCAGTTCTTC.

This clone is large by share. The V call is TRBV19, the J call TRBJ1-2; D might be TRBD1 (5 bases). Germline CDR1 LNHDA, CDR2 SQIVND (reference sequence). The CDR3 is 15 residues long. The V and J ends lost 6 bases and 4 bases respectively, with 18 bases between them. CDR3 bases: TGTGCCAGTAGCCCCGAGGGACCCCCTAGCTATGGCTACACCTTC. Residues: CASSPEGPPSYGYTF. Full variable domain (remainder filled in from reference TRBV19 and TRBJ1-2): DGGITQSPKYLFRKEGQNVTLSCEQNLNHDAMYWYRQDPGQGLRLIYYSQIVNDFQKGDIAEGYSVSREKKESFPLTVTSAQKNPTAFYLCASSPEGPPSYGYTFGSGTRLTVV.

The chain couples TRBV6-5 to TRBJ2-5; possible D gene TRBD2, 6 bases. The J call is in doubt because the DNA end fits TRBJ2-7 better. Germline values: CDR1 MNHEY, CDR2 SVGAGI. The CDR3 sequence is 14 residues long. CDR3 bases: TGTGCCAGCAGTTATCGGGGGTCCCCCAACGAGCAGTACTTC. The encoded protein is CASSYRGSPNEQYF.

V and J are TRBV27 and TRBJ2-1; maybe TRBD2 (6 bases). The CDR3 loop spans 15 amino acids. Trimming stripped 8 bases from V and 1 base from J, with 15 bases between. Germline V lookup: CDR1 MNHEY, CDR2 SMNVEV (reference sequence). The chain's CDR3 is CASGTTSRSYNEQFF. CDR3 DNA sequence: TGTGCCAGCGGCACGACTAGTCGATCCTACAATGAGCAGTTCTTC.

This chain links TRBV28 with TRBJ1-2; D unclear. V was trimmed by 3 bases and J by 2 bases, leaving 7 bases between them. CDR1 and CDR2 (germline): MDHEN, SYDVKM. CDR3 length: 13 amino acids. This chain's CDR3 is CASSFSSNYGYTF. CDR3 DNA sequence: TGTGCCAGCAGTTTCTCCAGCAACTATGGCTACACCTTC.

This clone was seen a single time. V and J are TRBV5-6 and TRBJ2-7, with D perhaps TRBD1 (5 bases). V lost 1 base and J 6 bases, leaving 14 bases between the germline ends. CDR1 and CDR2 from the germline V gene are SGHDT and YYEEEE. CDR3 length: 14 residues. The CDR3 coding sequence is TGTGCCAGCAGCTTGCAGGGTGGGCACGCCGAGCAGTACTTC. This translates into CASSLQGGHAEQYF.

V is TRBV19 and J is TRBJ2-1; 9 nucleotides align to TRBD2. Per the germline V gene, CDR1 is LNHDA and CDR2 is SQIVND (reference sequence). This CDR3 has 15 residues. With V trimmed by 2 bases and J by 5 bases, 4 bases remained unmatched. CDR3 DNA: TGTGCCAGTAGTATACTAGCGGGGCGAAACAATGAGCAGTTCTTC. Its protein is CASSILAGRNNEQFF.

The chain uses TRBV6-5 and TRBJ2-7, with TRBD2 matching over 8 bases. CDR3 length: 15 amino acids. Per the germline V gene, CDR1 is MNHEY and CDR2 is SVGAGI. J was trimmed by 3 bases and V by 2 bases; bases with no gene match: 6. The CDR3 is CASSYLSGSYYEQYF. The CDR3 DNA follows: TGTGCCAGCAGTTACCTAAGCGGGAGCTACTACGAGCAGTACTTC.

This chain links TRBV7-6 with TRBJ2-1; 7 nucleotides line up with TRBD2. Germline values: CDR1 SGHVS, CDR2 FNYEAQ. This CDR3 has 16 residues. V dropped 1 base and J dropped 2; count of bases not matched to a gene: 5. The CDR3 region has the DNA TGTGCCAGCAGCTTAGATAGCGGGCGGACCTACAATGAGCAGTTCTTC. It is translated as CASSLDSGRTYNEQFF.

This chain links TRBV7-9 with TRBJ1-1, with 9 bases lining up with TRBD1. This CDR3 region has 19 residues. The J segment lost 1 base and the V segment lost 0 bases, leaving 12 bases of the junction unmatched. Looked up from germline, CDR1 is SEHNR and CDR2 is FQNEAQ (reference sequence). The CDR3 region is CASSLATGTGFAWNTEAFF. Here the CDR3 DNA reads TGTGCCAGCAGCTTAGCTACCGGGACAGGGTTCGCATGGAACACTGAAGCTTTCTTT.

The chain links TRBV19 to TRBJ2-7; D possibly matches TRBD1 or TRBD2 (7 bases each). Trimming left V 4 bases short and J 5 bases short, with 15 bases between. Looked up from germline, CDR1 is LNHDA and CDR2 is SQIVND (reference sequence). The CDR3 runs 14 residues. CDR3 coding DNA: TGTGCCAGTAGTACCGTGGGAGGGGGCAACGAGCAGTACTTC. Its protein product is CASSTVGGGNEQYF.

The gene calls are TRBV2 and TRBJ1-4; D gene uncertain. Trimming removed 0 bases at V and 3 bases at J, with 8 bases between. There are 15 residues in the CDR3. The germline CDR1 and CDR2 sequences are SNHLY and FYNNEI. The CDR3 protein is CASSEAQVPNEKLFF. The CDR3 bases are TGTGCCAGCAGTGAAGCGCAGGTCCCTAATGAAAAACTGTTTTTT. Full variable domain (missing parts from reference TRBV2 and TRBJ1-4): EPEVTQTPSHQVTQMGQEVILRCVPISNHLYFYWYRQILGQKVEFLVSFYNNEISEKSEIFDDQFSVERPDGSNFTLKIRSTKLEDSAMYFCASSEAQVPNEKLFFGSGTQLSVL.

The V and J genes are TRBV28 and TRBJ2-3, with a weak D call TRBD1 (6 bases). The V gene's germline CDR1 is MDHEN and CDR2 SYDVKM. V lost 6 bases, J lost 2 bases, and 15 bases lay in between. The CDR3 is 15 residues long. The CDR3 is CASSPHGQYTDTQYF. CDR3 bases: TGTGCCAGCAGCCCACACGGACAGTACACAGATACGCAGTATTTT.

CDR3 residues: CASSLGSGTEAFF. For the CDR3, the DNA is TGTGCCAGCAGCTTAGGGTCCGGCACTGAAGCTTTCTTT. The chain recombines TRBV7-9 with TRBJ1-1; unclear D gene. Germline V gene sequence: CDR1 SEHNR, CDR2 FQNEAQ (reference sequence). The CDR3 sequence is 13 residues long. V shed 1 base and J shed 4 bases, with 7 bases lying between them.

This chain joins TRBV4-3 and TRBJ1-3; TRBD1 matches 7 bases. CDR3 length equals 17 residues. The V gene's germline CDR1 is LGHNA and CDR2 YSLEER. The J segment lost 0 bases and the V segment lost 0 bases, leaving 5 bases of the junction unmatched. CDR3 sequence: CASSQDLTGISGNTIYF. DNA for the CDR3: TGCGCCAGCAGCCAAGATCTGACAGGGATCTCTGGAAACACCATATATTTT.

The chain recombines TRBV13 with TRBJ2-1; 8 positions agree with TRBD1. CDR1 and CDR2 (germline): PRHDT, FYEKMQ (reference sequence). The CDR3 length is 14 residues. The V gene end was trimmed by 6 bases and the J gene end by 6 bases; junction bases not matched to a gene: 7. CDR3 in amino acids: CASRTGTGVNEQFF. CDR3 sequence (DNA): TGTGCCAGCAGGACCGGGACAGGTGTCAATGAGCAGTTCTTC.

Comment on this clone: The sample holds other DNA sequences that translate to the same CDR3. The rearrangement uses TRBV7-3 and TRBJ1-1; D unresolved. CDR1 is SGHTA and CDR2 is FQGTGA in the germline V gene. CDR3 size: 13 residues. The V gene lost 0 bases and the J gene lost 2 bases, with 4 bases spanning the gap. CDR3 bases: TGTGCCAGCAGCTTAACAGGCAACACTGAAGCTTTCTTT. Translating gives CASSLTGNTEAFF.

This clone was detected a few times. The chain combines TRBV5-4 with TRBJ2-7; D unresolved. V lost 3 bases and J 0 bases, leaving 4 bases between the germline ends. The germline V gene has CDR1 SGHNT and CDR2 YYREEE (reference sequence). The CDR3 is 12 amino acids. The CDR3 loop reads CASSSNSYEQYF. In DNA, the CDR3 is TGTGCCAGCAGCTCTAACTCCTACGAGCAGTACTTC.

This clone was seen once. V gene TRBV27 combines with J gene TRBJ1-2, with a possible D match to TRBD1 (5 bases). Germline loops: CDR1 MNHEY, CDR2 SMNVEV (reference sequence). CDR3 length: 12 amino acids. The V end lost 5 bases, the J end lost 6 bases, and 10 bases lay between the germline ends. In nucleotides, the CDR3 is TGTGCCAGCAGTCCGCAGGGTCATGGCTACACCTTC. Translation: CASSPQGHGYTF.

The chain employs TRBV9 and TRBJ1-2, with TRBD1 as a possible D gene (6 bases). The V and J ends lost 3 bases and 7 bases respectively, with 31 bases between them. Germline-derived CDR1 and CDR2 are SGDLS and YYNGEE. The CDR3 is made up of 19 amino acids. The CDR3 region is CASSELRVGHLNPRGGYTF. CDR3 sequence (DNA): TGTGCCAGCAGCGAGCTTCGGGTGGGACATCTTAATCCGAGGGGTGGCTACACCTTC.

V usage is TRBV11-2 and J usage is TRBJ1-3; 11 positions agree with TRBD1. There are 15 residues in the CDR3. CDR1 and CDR2 (germline): SGHAT, FQNNGV. V shed 5 bases, J shed 3 bases, and the junction held 3 bases outside the gene matches. CDR3 region: CASSPGQGGGNTIYF. CDR3 DNA: TGTGCCAGCAGCCCGGGACAGGGGGGTGGAAACACCATATATTTT.

The V gene is TRBV27, the J gene TRBJ2-5; D unresolved. V lost 6 bases, J lost 3 bases, and 17 bases lay in between. The CDR3 consists of 15 residues. Germline V lookup: CDR1 MNHEY, CDR2 SMNVEV (reference sequence). The DNA for the CDR3 is TGTGCCAGCAGCCCCACGGAGTTAATTAAAGAGACCCAGTACTTC. This sequence encodes CASSPTELIKETQYF.

The genes are TRBV2 and TRBJ1-2; D may be TRBD1 (6 bases). V lost 7 bases to trimming and J lost 7 bases, with 13 bases between them. The CDR3 loop spans 12 amino acids. Germline V gene lookup returns CDR1 SNHLY and CDR2 FYNNEI. The CDR3 region has the DNA TGTGCCAGCACTATAATGGGGGCTGGCTACACCTTC. Protein sequence: CASTIMGAGYTF. The full variable domain, in which reference TRBV2 and TRBJ1-2 provide the parts outside the CDR3, is EPEVTQTPSHQVTQMGQEVILRCVPISNHLYFYWYRQILGQKVEFLVSFYNNEISEKSEIFDDQFSVERPDGSNFTLKIRSTKLEDSAMYFCASTIMGAGYTFGSGTRLTVV.

The rearrangement joins TRBV7-3 to TRBJ2-1, with D tentatively TRBD2 (5 bases). The germline V gene has CDR1 SGHTA and CDR2 FQGTGA. V lost 5 bases to trimming and J lost 8 bases, with 16 bases between them. The CDR3 covers 14 residues. In DNA form, the CDR3 reads TGTGCCAGCAGCCTCTTTACTAGTTCGGATGAGCAGTTCTTC. Residues: CASSLFTSSDEQFF.

The chain employs TRBV9 and TRBJ1-1; 9 bases match TRBD1. Germline-derived CDR1 and CDR2 are SGDLS and YYNGEE. V lost 2 bases to trimming and J lost 2 bases; unmatched junction nucleotides: 7. There are 16 residues in the CDR3. CDR3 loop: CASSVHRDRANTEAFF. The CDR3 DNA reads as TGTGCCAGCAGCGTTCACCGGGACAGGGCTAACACTGAAGCTTTCTTT. Supplemented by reference TRBV9 and TRBJ1-1, the full variable domain reads DSGVTQTPKHLITATGQRVTLRCSPRSGDLSVYWYQQSLDQGLQFLIQYYNGEERAKGNILERFSAQQFPDLHSELNLSSLELGDSALYFCASSVHRDRANTEAFFGQGTRLTVV.

The chain couples TRBV11-2 to TRBJ1-1, with D possibly TRBD1 on 5 matching bases. From germline, CDR1 is SGHAT and CDR2 FQNNGV. This CDR3 is built from 15 residues. The V end was cut by 2 bases, the J end by 4 bases, with 14 bases between. The CDR3, as DNA: TGTGCCAGCAGCTTAATGGGGCAAGGTGGCACTGAAGCTTTCTTT. The encoded protein is CASSLMGQGGTEAFF.

The chain has TRBV4-1 and TRBJ2-5, with D possibly being TRBD2 (7 bases). The assigned J gene may be wrong: the sequence end matches TRBJ2-7 better. CDR1 is MGHRA, CDR2 YSYEKL, per germline. The length of the CDR3 is 15 residues. The CDR3 nucleotides are TGCGCCAGCAGCCAGGGAGGGGGTCTTGGCTACGAGCAGTACTTC. It codes for CASSQGGGLGYEQYF.

The chain is built from TRBV21-1 and TRBJ2-7; the table's D gene call, TRBD1, was not cross checked with the DNA. TRBV21-1 is a pseudogene segment. The CDR3 contains 13 residues. The CDR3: CASSKANTYEQYF. For the CDR3, the DNA is TGTGCCAGCAGCAAAGCAAACACCTACGAGCAGTACTTC.